One sample yielded the 31 T cell receptor beta chains listed below, sequenced in a study of blood T cell repertoires in COVID-19. Assay: immunoSEQ multiplex PCR; the TCRdb copy retains only in-frame clones and omits some. The table has 90,000 to 110,000 clones, around 84% seen once. The sequencing sample was made of peripheral blood. Receptors were obtained from a woman aged 80 or older with acute or convalescent COVID-19.

In DNA, the CDR3 is TGTGCCAGCAGCCAATTCAGGGGGCGGACCGGGGAGCTGTTTTTT. Translation gives CASSQFRGRTGELFF. The rearrangement joins TRBV14 to TRBJ2-2; 8 positions agree with TRBD1. The J segment lost 5 bases and the V segment lost 2 bases, leaving 4 bases of the junction unmatched. Germline CDR1 reads SGHDN; CDR2 reads FVKESK. CDR3 length: 15 residues.

V usage is TRBV20-1 and J usage is TRBJ1-6, with TRBD1 matching over 8 bases. Germline CDR1 and CDR2: DFQATT and SNEGSKA (reference sequence). The CDR3 loop spans 16 amino acids. The ends lost 4 bases at V and 6 bases at J; junction bases unmatched: 11. The CDR3 bases are TGCAGTGCTACTGAAAGAAGACAGGGGAGTAATTCACCCCTCCACTTT. Its protein product is CSATERRQGSNSPLHF.

The J gene is TRBJ2-3, the V gene TRBV5-6; 15 positions agree with TRBD2. Unmatched junction bases numbered 8, after V lost 4 bases and J lost 2 bases. The germline gives CDR1 SGHDT, CDR2 YYEEEE. The CDR3 contains 18 residues. CDR3 residues: CASSDLRTSGRATDTQYF. CDR3 coding DNA: TGTGCCAGCAGCGATCTCCGGACTAGCGGGAGGGCCACAGATACGCAGTATTTT.

The genes are TRBV19 and TRBJ1-5, with no clear D. Trimming shortened V by 1 base and J by 4 bases, and 20 bases separated the two germline ends. This CDR3 has 18 residues. CDR1 is LNHDA and CDR2 is SQIVND in the germline V gene (reference sequence). The CDR3 region has the DNA TGTGCCAGTAGTATAGGATCGGTGGGAGACCTTTCTAATCAGCCCCAGCATTTT. Protein product: CASSIGSVGDLSNQPQHF.

This clone came up a few times. This sequence joins TRBV5-1 and TRBJ2-7; 7 bases are a match to TRBD1. The CDR3 sequence is 13 residues long. V lost 0 bases and J lost 5; bases outside the gene matches: 2. Per germline, CDR1 SGHRS and CDR2 YFSETQ. For the CDR3, the DNA is TGCGCCAGCAGCTTGGACACAGGGGACGAGCAGTACTTC. Translating it yields CASSLDTGDEQYF.

The V call is TRBV7-9, the J call TRBJ2-2, with D possibly TRBD1 on 5 matching bases. This CDR3 contains 15 residues. V was pared by 3 bases and J by 1 base, with 9 bases between. CDR1 is SEHNR, CDR2 FQNEAQ, per germline (reference sequence). CDR3 amino acids: CASSFTTVNTGELFF. DNA of the CDR3: TGTGCCAGCAGCTTTACGACAGTGAACACCGGGGAGCTGTTTTTT.

The rearrangement links TRBV7-6 to TRBJ2-5; 12 nucleotides line up with TRBD2. Germline CDR1 reads SGHVS; CDR2 reads FNYEAQ. The CDR3 spans 16 residues. V lost 5 bases, J lost 5 bases, and 9 bases stayed unmatched. CDR3 DNA: TGTGCCAGCAGCCGTGCGACTAGCGGGAGTGGGGAGACCCAGTACTTC. It yields the protein CASSRATSGSGETQYF.

The J gene is TRBJ1-3, the V gene TRBV19; D is unresolved. The CDR3 is 13 residues long. Trimming stripped 3 bases from V and 4 bases from J, with 7 bases between. Germline CDR1 and CDR2: LNHDA and SQIVND (reference sequence). CDR3 DNA sequence: TGTGCCAGTAGTATTGGGCCGGGAAACACCATATATTTT. This sequence encodes CASSIGPGNTIYF.

The gene calls are TRBV5-1 and TRBJ1-3; 8 bases align to TRBD1. The germline CDR1 and CDR2 sequences are SGHRS and YFSETQ. V shed 3 bases, J shed 0 bases, and the junction held 5 bases outside the gene matches. The CDR3 has 16 amino acids. CDR3 loop: CASSSTGTGSGNTIYF. In nucleotides, the CDR3 is TGCGCCAGCAGCTCTACCGGGACAGGCTCTGGAAACACCATATATTTT.

The chain combines TRBV5-4 with TRBJ2-3, with a weak D call TRBD2 (5 bases). The germline V gene has CDR1 SGHNT and CDR2 YYREEE (reference sequence). Trimming removed 4 bases at V and 2 bases at J, with 14 bases between. CDR3 size: 15 residues. The DNA of the CDR3 is TGTGCCAGCAGCCTCAGGACGGGATCCACAGATACGCAGTATTTT. This encodes CASSLRTGSTDTQYF.

The rearrangement joins TRBV19 to TRBJ1-5, with 10 nucleotides matching TRBD1. Trimming cost V 7 bases and J 3 bases; bases outside gene matches: 12. The CDR3 spans 17 residues. Germline assignment: CDR1 LNHDA and CDR2 SQIVND (reference sequence). The CDR3 spells CASTDLWGQGFNQPQHF. The CDR3 nucleotides are TGTGCCAGTACCGATTTATGGGGACAGGGGTTCAATCAGCCCCAGCATTTT.

The chain carries TRBV24-1 and TRBJ2-1; TRBD1 agrees at 9 bases. V lost 0 bases, J lost 6 bases, and 8 bases stayed unmatched. Germline CDR1 reads KGHDR; CDR2 reads SFDVKD. CDR3 length equals 17 residues. Here the CDR3 DNA reads TGTGCCACCAGTGATTTGAGGGACAGGGTCCAATCCAATGAGCAGTTCTTC. This sequence encodes CATSDLRDRVQSNEQFF.

This clone occurred a few times. The V call is TRBV5-1, the J call TRBJ2-2; weak D call: TRBD2 (6 bases). CDR1 and CDR2 (germline): SGHRS, YFSETQ. The ends were cut back, 0 bases at V and 6 bases at J, with 12 bases in the middle. The CDR3 sequence is 15 residues long. This CDR3 reads CASSLAPSAAGELFF. In DNA form, the CDR3 reads TGCGCCAGCAGCTTGGCCCCTAGCGCAGCCGGGGAGCTGTTTTTT.

The gene calls are TRBV6-6 and TRBJ1-1; tentatively, D is TRBD1 (6 bases). Looked up from germline, CDR1 is MNHNY and CDR2 is SVGAGI (reference sequence). This CDR3 is built from 12 residues. Between the trimmed V and J ends, which lost 8 bases and 8 bases, there was a span of 15 bases. The CDR3 region has the DNA TGTGCCAGCCTACTCGGTGGGGGCGAAGCTTTCTTT. Residues: CASLLGGGEAFF.

This clone was seen a handful of times. The chain links TRBV2 to TRBJ2-1, with 10 nucleotides matching TRBD1. J lost 4 bases, V lost 7 bases, and 4 bases had no gene match. Looked up from germline, CDR1 is SNHLY and CDR2 is FYNNEI. The CDR3 has 14 amino acids. In DNA, the CDR3 is TGTGCCAGCAACGACAGGGGGCCTTACAATGAGCAGTTCTTC. Translation: CASNDRGPYNEQFF.

The V and J genes are TRBV19 and TRBJ2-5; TRBD1 matches 12 bases. Per germline, CDR1 LNHDA and CDR2 SQIVND (reference sequence). V lost 4 bases, J lost 4 bases, and 1 base stayed unmatched. This CDR3 spans 14 amino acids. The CDR3 loop reads CASSRGQGAETQYF. The CDR3 DNA reads TGTGCCAGTAGTAGGGGACAGGGGGCAGAGACCCAGTACTTC.

This rearrangement joins TRBV7-2 to TRBJ1-4, with D possibly TRBD1 on 5 matching bases. This CDR3 region has 15 residues. V lost 3 bases and J 8 bases, leaving 16 bases between the germline ends. Looked up from germline, CDR1 is SGHTA and CDR2 is FQGNSA. This chain's CDR3 is CASSFTPGVGEKLFF. As DNA, the CDR3 is TGTGCCAGCAGCTTCACCCCGGGGGTCGGGGAAAAACTGTTTTTT.

J is TRBJ1-2 and V is TRBV3-1 (or the pseudogene TRBV3-2); no clear D. From germline, CDR1 is LGHDT and CDR2 YNNKEL (reference sequence). The length of the CDR3 is 12 residues. With 1 base removed from V and 3 bases from J, the gap between germline ends came to 3 bases. The CDR3 DNA is TGTGCCAGCAGCCAAGGAGACTATGGCTACACCTTC. Encoded protein: CASSQGDYGYTF.

The V and J genes are TRBV15 and TRBJ1-2; the D is unclear. The CDR3 sequence is 14 residues long. The germline V gene has CDR1 LNHNV and CDR2 YYDKDF (reference sequence). V was shortened by 0 bases and J by 4 bases, with 9 bases between the two germline ends. The chain's CDR3 is CATSRDRASYGYTF. Here the CDR3 DNA reads TGTGCCACCAGCAGAGATCGAGCATCCTATGGCTACACCTTC.

This chain connects TRBV3-1 (or the pseudogene TRBV3-2) to TRBJ1-2; 7 nucleotides agree with TRBD1. The CDR3 is 15 residues long. Per the germline V gene, CDR1 is LGHDT and CDR2 is YNNKEL (reference sequence). The V gene end was trimmed by 3 bases and the J gene end by 8 bases; junction bases not matched to a gene: 12. The CDR3 DNA follows: TGTGCCAGCAGCCATTCGACAGGGACACGGGACGGCTACACCTTC. As protein: CASSHSTGTRDGYTF.

This clone was recorded many times. This chain uses TRBV7-9 with TRBJ2-7; 10 nucleotides line up with TRBD1. CDR1 and CDR2 from the germline V gene are SEHNR and FQNEAQ (reference sequence). The CDR3 sequence is 16 residues long. Trimming cost V 5 bases and J 2 bases; bases outside gene matches: 9. The CDR3 sequence: CASSTTGDRGPYEQYF. For the CDR3, the DNA is TGTGCCAGCAGCACGACAGGGGACAGGGGCCCCTACGAGCAGTACTTC.

As concerns this clone: Other DNA sequences in the same sample also yield this CDR3. J is TRBJ2-1 and V is TRBV19; 14 bases are a match to TRBD2. Losses at the gene ends were 6 bases for V and 0 bases for J; bases not matched to a gene: 1. Germline V gene lookup returns CDR1 LNHDA and CDR2 SQIVND (reference sequence). The CDR3 totals 16 residues. Here the CDR3 reads CASRGTSGSSYNEQFF. The CDR3 coding sequence is TGTGCCAGTAGAGGGACTAGCGGGAGCTCCTACAATGAGCAGTTCTTC.

This clone has a single count. The chain recombines TRBV3-1 (or the pseudogene TRBV3-2) with TRBJ1-3; D possibly corresponds to TRBD1 (5 bases). The germline CDR1 and CDR2 sequences are LGHDT and YNNKEL (reference sequence). V lost 1 base, J lost 0 bases, and 13 bases lay in between. This CDR3 has 17 residues. The CDR3 loop reads CASSQAPDSYSGNTIYF. The CDR3 DNA follows: TGTGCCAGCAGCCAAGCCCCCGACAGTTACTCTGGAAACACCATATATTTT.

The rearrangement uses TRBV28 and TRBJ2-1; 12 nucleotides align to TRBD2. This CDR3 has 15 amino acids. Germline CDR1 and CDR2: MDHEN and SYDVKM. Trimming at V came to 3 bases and at J to 7 bases, leaving 4 bases not matched to a gene. The CDR3 nucleotides read TGTGCCAGCAGTTTGACTAGCGGGGGATTGAATGAGCAGTTCTTC. Its protein is CASSLTSGGLNEQFF.

The rearrangement links TRBV27 to TRBJ1-5; 7 positions match TRBD1. The germline V gene encodes CDR1 MNHEY and CDR2 SMNVEV (reference sequence). Unmatched junction bases numbered 9, after V lost 4 bases and J lost 3 bases. This CDR3 region has 16 residues. In nucleotides, the CDR3 is TGTGCCAGCAGTTCTGCAGGGGGGAAAATCAATCAGCCCCAGCATTTT. Protein sequence: CASSSAGGKINQPQHF.

This clone rates as medium-sized (0.01 to 0.1%). This chain links TRBV11-2 with TRBJ2-7; D might be TRBD1 (6 bases). The CDR3 totals 16 residues. With 1 base removed from V and 3 bases from J, the gap between germline ends came to 16 bases. Germline V gives CDR1 SGHAT, CDR2 FQNNGV. The CDR3 loop is CASSLGFPGEGYEQYF. DNA for the CDR3: TGTGCCAGCAGCTTAGGTTTTCCAGGGGAAGGCTACGAGCAGTACTTC.

The chain is built from TRBV2 and TRBJ2-7; 7 bases match TRBD2. CDR3 length: 13 residues. Germline-derived CDR1 and CDR2 are SNHLY and FYNNEI. V trimming: 6 bases; J trimming: 3 bases; junction bases outside the gene matches: 5. The CDR3 coding sequence is TGTGCCAGCAGAGGGGCGGGGGTCTACGAGCAGTACGTC. It yields the protein CASRGAGVYEQYV.

The rearrangement uses TRBV19 and TRBJ1-3, with TRBD1 matching 9 bases. From germline, CDR1 is LNHDA and CDR2 SQIVND (reference sequence). Trimming removed 4 bases from V and 5 bases from J; junction bases left unmatched: 9. The CDR3 totals 16 residues. CDR3 region: CASSTALTGGRNTIYF. The CDR3, as DNA: TGTGCCAGTAGTACCGCTTTAACAGGGGGCCGAAACACCATATATTTT.

The chain combines TRBV3-1 (or the pseudogene TRBV3-2) with TRBJ2-2; D uncertain. Trimming removed 6 bases at V and 2 bases at J, with 10 bases between. CDR1 and CDR2 from the germline V gene are LGHDT and YNNKEL (reference sequence). The CDR3 covers 14 residues. The CDR3: CASRININTGELFF. The CDR3 DNA reads as TGTGCCAGCAGGATAAACATTAACACCGGGGAGCTGTTTTTT.

J is TRBJ1-1 and V is TRBV3-1 (or the pseudogene TRBV3-2), with no clear D. Germline V lookup: CDR1 LGHDT, CDR2 YNNKEL (reference sequence). Trimming removed 4 bases at V and 0 bases at J, with 6 bases between. This CDR3 spans 13 amino acids. Here the CDR3 DNA reads TGTGCCAGCAGCCGCCAGATGAACACTGAAGCTTTCTTT. This sequence encodes CASSRQMNTEAFF.

This rearrangement joins TRBV7-9 to TRBJ2-7; D call uncertain. The CDR3 runs to 15 residues. Trimming left V 2 bases short and J 3 bases short, with 14 bases between. CDR1 is SEHNR and CDR2 is FQNEAQ in the germline V gene (reference sequence). CDR3 nucleotide sequence: TGTGCCAGCAGCTTATGGCAAGTCGCCGACTACGAGCAGTACTTC. Protein product: CASSLWQVADYEQYF.